The T cell receptor beta chain described here comes from a study of T cells in localized non-small cell lung cancer. This CDR3 has 13 amino acids. V shed 7 bases and J shed 15 bases, with 22 bases lying between them. Germline V gene lookup returns CDR1 MNHNS and CDR2 SASEGT. This clone showed up just once. Antigen specificity is unknown. Study results and limitations: A raised T cell density in blood coincided with lengthier overall survival. It remains possible that heterogeneity exists, since only one tumor region was sequenced. Adjacent lung tissue had a median about 50 of the top 100 clones found in the tumor. Clonality of T cells reached its maximum in uninvolved adjacent lung, surpassing tumor.

The repertoire was sequenced with immunoSEQ multiplex PCR; TCRdb's copy has only in-frame clones and lacks some. Of fewer than 100,000 clones in the sample, about 87% were seen once. This TCR was recovered from a man aged 40-75 years with stage I squamous cell lung carcinoma. The chain joins TRBV6-1 to TRBJ2-4; D is unresolved. The sequences come from peripheral blood, collected before any cancer treatment. CDR3 region: CASNLSNSPTMYF. CDR3 DNA sequence: TGTGCCAGCAACCTGAGCAATTCCCCAACAATGTACTTC.